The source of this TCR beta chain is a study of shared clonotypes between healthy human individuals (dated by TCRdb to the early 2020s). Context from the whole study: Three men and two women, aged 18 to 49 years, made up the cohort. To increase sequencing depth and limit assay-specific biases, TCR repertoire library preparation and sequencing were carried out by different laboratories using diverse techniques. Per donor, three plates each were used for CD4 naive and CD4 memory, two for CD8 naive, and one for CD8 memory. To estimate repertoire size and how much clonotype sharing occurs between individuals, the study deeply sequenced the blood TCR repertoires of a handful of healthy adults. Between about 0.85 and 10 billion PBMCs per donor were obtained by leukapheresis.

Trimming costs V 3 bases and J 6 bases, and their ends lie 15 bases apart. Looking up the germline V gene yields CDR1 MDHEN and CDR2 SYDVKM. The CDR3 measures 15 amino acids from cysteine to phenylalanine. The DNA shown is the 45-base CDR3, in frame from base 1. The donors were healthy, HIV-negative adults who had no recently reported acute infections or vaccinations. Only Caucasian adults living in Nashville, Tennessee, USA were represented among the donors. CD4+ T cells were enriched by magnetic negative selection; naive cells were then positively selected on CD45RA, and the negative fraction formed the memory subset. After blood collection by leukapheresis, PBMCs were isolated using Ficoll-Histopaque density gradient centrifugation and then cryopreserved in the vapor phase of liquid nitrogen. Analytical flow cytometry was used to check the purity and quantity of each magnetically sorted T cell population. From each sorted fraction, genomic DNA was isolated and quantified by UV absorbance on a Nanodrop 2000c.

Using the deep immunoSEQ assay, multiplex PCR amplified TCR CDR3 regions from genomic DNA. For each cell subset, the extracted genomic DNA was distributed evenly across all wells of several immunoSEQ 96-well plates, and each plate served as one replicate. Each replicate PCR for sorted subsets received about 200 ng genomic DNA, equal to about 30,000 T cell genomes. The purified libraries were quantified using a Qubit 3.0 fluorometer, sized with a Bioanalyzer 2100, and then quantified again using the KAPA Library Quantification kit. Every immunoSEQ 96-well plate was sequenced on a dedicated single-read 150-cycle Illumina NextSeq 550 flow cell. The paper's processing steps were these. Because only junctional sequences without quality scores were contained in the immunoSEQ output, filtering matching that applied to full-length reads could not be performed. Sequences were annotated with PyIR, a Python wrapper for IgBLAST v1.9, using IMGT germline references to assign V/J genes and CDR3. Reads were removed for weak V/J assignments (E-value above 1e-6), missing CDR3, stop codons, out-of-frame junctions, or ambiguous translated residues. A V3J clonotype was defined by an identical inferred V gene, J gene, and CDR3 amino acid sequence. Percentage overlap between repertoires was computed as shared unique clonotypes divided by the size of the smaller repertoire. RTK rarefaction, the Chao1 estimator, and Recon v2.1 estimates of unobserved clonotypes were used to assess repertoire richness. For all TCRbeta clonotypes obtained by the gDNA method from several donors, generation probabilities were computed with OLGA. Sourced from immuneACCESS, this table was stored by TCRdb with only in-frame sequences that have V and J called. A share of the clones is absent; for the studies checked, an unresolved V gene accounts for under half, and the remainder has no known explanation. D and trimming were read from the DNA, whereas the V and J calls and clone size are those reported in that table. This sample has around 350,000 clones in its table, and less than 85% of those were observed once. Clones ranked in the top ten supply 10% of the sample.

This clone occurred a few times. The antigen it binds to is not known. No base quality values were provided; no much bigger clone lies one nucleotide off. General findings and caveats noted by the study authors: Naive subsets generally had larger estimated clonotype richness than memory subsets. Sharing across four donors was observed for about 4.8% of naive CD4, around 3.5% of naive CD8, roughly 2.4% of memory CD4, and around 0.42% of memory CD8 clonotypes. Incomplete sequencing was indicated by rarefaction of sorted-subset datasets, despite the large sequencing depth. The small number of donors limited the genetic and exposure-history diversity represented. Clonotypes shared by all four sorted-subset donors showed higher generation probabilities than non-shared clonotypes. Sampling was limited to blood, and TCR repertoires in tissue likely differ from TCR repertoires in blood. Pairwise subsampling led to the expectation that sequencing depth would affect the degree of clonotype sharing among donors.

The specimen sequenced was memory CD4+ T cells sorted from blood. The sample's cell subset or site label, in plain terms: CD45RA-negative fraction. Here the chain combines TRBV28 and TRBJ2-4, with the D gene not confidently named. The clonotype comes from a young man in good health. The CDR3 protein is CASSLERFGPNIQYF. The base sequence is TGTGCCAGCAGTTTGGAAAGATTCGGGCCAAACATTCAGTACTTC.